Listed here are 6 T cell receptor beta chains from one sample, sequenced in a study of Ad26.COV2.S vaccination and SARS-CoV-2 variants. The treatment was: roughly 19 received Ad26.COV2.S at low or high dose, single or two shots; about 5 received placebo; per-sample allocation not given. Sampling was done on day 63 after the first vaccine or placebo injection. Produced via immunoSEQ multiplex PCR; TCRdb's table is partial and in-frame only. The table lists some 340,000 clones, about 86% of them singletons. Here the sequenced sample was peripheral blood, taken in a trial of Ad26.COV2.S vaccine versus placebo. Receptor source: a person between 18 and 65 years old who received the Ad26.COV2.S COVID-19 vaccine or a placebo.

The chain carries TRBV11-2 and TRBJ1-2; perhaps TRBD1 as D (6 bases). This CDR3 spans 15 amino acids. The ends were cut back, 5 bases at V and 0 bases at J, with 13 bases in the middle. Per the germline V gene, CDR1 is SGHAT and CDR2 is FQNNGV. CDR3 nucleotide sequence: TGTGCCAGCAGCCACCGGACAGCGCCTAACTATGGCTACACCTTC. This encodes CASSHRTAPNYGYTF.

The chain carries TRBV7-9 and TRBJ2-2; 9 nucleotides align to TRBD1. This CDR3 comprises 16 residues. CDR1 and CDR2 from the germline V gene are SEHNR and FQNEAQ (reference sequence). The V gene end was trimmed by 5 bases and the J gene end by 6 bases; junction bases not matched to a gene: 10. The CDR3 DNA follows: TGTGCCAGCAGCACGGCCGGGACAGGGCCCGCCGGGGAGCTGTTTTTT. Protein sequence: CASSTAGTGPAGELFF.

CDR3 region: CASSSAKDTQYF. DNA of the CDR3: TGCGCCAGCAGCTCAGCGAAAGATACGCAGTATTTT. The chain couples TRBV5-1 to TRBJ2-3, with unresolved D. Germline V gives CDR1 SGHRS, CDR2 YFSETQ. CDR3 size: 12 residues. Trimming stripped 3 bases from V and 5 bases from J, with 7 bases between.

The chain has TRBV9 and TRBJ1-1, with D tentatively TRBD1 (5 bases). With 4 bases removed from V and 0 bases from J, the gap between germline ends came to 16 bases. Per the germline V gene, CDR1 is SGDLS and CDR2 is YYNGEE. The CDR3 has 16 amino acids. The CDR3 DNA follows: TGTGCCAGCAGCCCCGGGGGTTCCGGTTTGAACACTGAAGCTTTCTTT. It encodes CASSPGGSGLNTEAFF.

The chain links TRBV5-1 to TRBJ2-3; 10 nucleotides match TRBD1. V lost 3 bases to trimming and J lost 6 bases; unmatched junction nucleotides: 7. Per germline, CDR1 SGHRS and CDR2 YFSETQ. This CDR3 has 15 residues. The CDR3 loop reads CASSSGQGVPDTQYF. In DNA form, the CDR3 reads TGCGCCAGCAGCTCCGGACAGGGGGTACCTGATACGCAGTATTTT.

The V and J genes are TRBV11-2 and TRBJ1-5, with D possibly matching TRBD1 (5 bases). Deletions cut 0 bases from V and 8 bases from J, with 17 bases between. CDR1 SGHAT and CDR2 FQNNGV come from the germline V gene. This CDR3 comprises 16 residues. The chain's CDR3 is CASSLEGRASLKPQHF. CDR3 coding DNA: TGTGCCAGCAGCTTAGAGGGCAGGGCCTCGTTGAAGCCCCAGCATTTT.